Presented here are 20 T cell receptor beta chains from one specimen sequenced in a study of OX40 agonist ivuxolimab in advanced cancers. The protocol was immunoSEQ multiplex PCR, while the TCRdb copy is restricted to in-frame clones and leaves out a portion. The table lists 45,000 to 60,000 clones, about 89% of them singletons. The source material was CD4+ or CD8+ T cells sorted from blood, sampled in a trial of the OX40 agonist ivuxolimab. Receptors originate from an adult with an advanced solid tumor such as melanoma, head and neck, liver or kidney cancer.

The rearrangement uses TRBV6-5 and TRBJ2-7; TRBD1 might be the D (5 bases). Germline CDR1 is MNHEY and CDR2 is SVGAGI. CDR3 length equals 11 residues. The ends were cut back, 7 bases at V and 7 bases at J, with 11 bases in the middle. CDR3 DNA sequence: TGTGCCAGCACTCAGGGTGGGGAGCAGTACTTC. As protein: CASTQGGEQYF.

This chain connects TRBV7-9 to TRBJ1-1; possible D gene TRBD1, 5 bases. CDR3 length: 15 residues. The germline gives CDR1 SEHNR, CDR2 FQNEAQ (reference sequence). Trimming removed 5 bases from V and 3 bases from J, with 16 bases in between. The CDR3 loop reads CASSVNRREYTEAFF. CDR3 in DNA: TGTGCCAGCAGCGTCAACCGCAGGGAATACACTGAAGCTTTCTTT.

The chain couples TRBV6-1 to TRBJ1-3; D not resolved. Per germline, CDR1 MNHNS and CDR2 SASEGT. The CDR3 is made up of 15 amino acids. With 7 bases removed from V and 0 bases from J, the gap between germline ends came to 13 bases. CDR3: CASTLNGDSGNTIYF. DNA of the CDR3: TGTGCCAGCACCTTGAACGGTGACTCTGGAAACACCATATATTTT.

This sequence joins TRBV19 and TRBJ2-3, with D possibly matching TRBD2 (5 bases). The CDR3 loop spans 11 amino acids. The V gene lost 6 bases and the J gene lost 6 bases, with 7 bases spanning the gap. Looked up from germline, CDR1 is LNHDA and CDR2 is SQIVND (reference sequence). The CDR3 region is CASRAVDTQYF. The CDR3 DNA sequence: TGTGCCAGTAGAGCGGTTGATACGCAGTATTTT.

A note on this clone: Within the sample, other DNA sequences also encode this same CDR3. The V gene is TRBV29-1, the J gene TRBJ1-2; 9 bases match TRBD1. The CDR3 spans 13 residues. With 8 bases clipped from V and 8 bases from J, the junction kept 12 bases outside the gene matches. Germline lookup yields CDR1 SQVTM and CDR2 ANQGSEA. This chain's CDR3 is CSTTEQGAYGYTF. CDR3 nucleotide sequence: TGCAGCACGACAGAACAGGGGGCGTACGGCTACACCTTC.

The CDR3 nucleotides are TGTGCCAGCAGTAACGGACTAGCGGGAAAGGGTGAGCAGTACTTC. This translates into CASSNGLAGKGEQYF. The chain uses TRBV28 and TRBJ2-7; 12 bases align to TRBD2. The CDR3 is made up of 15 amino acids. J lost 7 bases, V lost 5 bases, and 9 bases had no gene match. CDR1 is MDHEN and CDR2 is SYDVKM in the germline V gene.

About this clone: A junction boundary mismatches the germline segment, possibly from a read error. At the DNA level, this CDR3 is encoded by other sequences in the same sample as well. The chain links TRBV28 to TRBJ1-1, with 7 bases aligning to TRBD1. This CDR3 contains 14 residues. Germline CDR1 and CDR2: MDHEN and SYDVKM. The CDR3 coding sequence is TGTGCCAGCACCTCGACAGGGCTGAACACTGAGGCTTTCTTT. Protein sequence: CASTSTGLNTEAFF.

This chain joins TRBV7-2 and TRBJ1-5; D is undetermined. The CDR3 has 15 amino acids. Trimming left V 5 bases short and J 2 bases short, with 13 bases between. Germline V gene sequence: CDR1 SGHTA, CDR2 FQGNSA. As DNA, the CDR3 is TGTGCCAGCAGCATACTCCCCGGGGGCAATCAGCCCCAGCATTTT. Encoded protein: CASSILPGGNQPQHF. Based on the CDR3 plus reference TRBV7-2 and TRBJ1-5, the full variable domain is GAGVSQSPSNKVTEKGKDVELRCDPISGHTALYWYRQSLGQGLEFLIYFQGNSAPDKSGLPSDRFSAERTGGSVSTLTIQRTQQEDSAVYLCASSILPGGNQPQHFGDGTRLSIL.

This chain joins TRBV27 and TRBJ1-5; possibly TRBD1 for D (5 bases). Trimming took off 6 bases at V and 7 bases at J, with 10 bases between the two ends. The CDR3 runs to 12 residues. Germline loops: CDR1 MNHEY, CDR2 SMNVEV (reference sequence). CDR3 coding DNA: TGTGCCAGCAGAGCCTGGGGGCAGCCCCAGCATTTT. Translating it yields CASRAWGQPQHF.

CDR3 bases: TGTGCCAGGCCCCGGGGACAGAGGGCCTACGAGCAGTACTTC. It codes for CARPRGQRAYEQYF. The gene calls are TRBV9 and TRBJ2-7; 7 positions agree with TRBD1. The CDR3 extends over 14 amino acids. Germline V lookup: CDR1 SGDLS, CDR2 YYNGEE. The J segment lost 2 bases and the V segment lost 8 bases, leaving 10 bases of the junction unmatched.

The V and J genes are TRBV5-5 and TRBJ1-2; TRBD1 agrees at 7 bases. This CDR3 is built from 14 residues. The ends lost 4 bases at V and 5 bases at J; junction bases unmatched: 8. Germline CDR1 SGHKS, CDR2 YYEKEE (reference sequence). As DNA, the CDR3 is TGTGCCAGCAGCCTAGGGGGCGCTGGGTATGGCTACACCTTC. It yields the protein CASSLGGAGYGYTF.

The chain joins TRBV6-6 to TRBJ2-7; TRBD1 matches 9 bases. V dropped 5 bases and J dropped 6; count of bases not matched to a gene: 14. Germline V gives CDR1 MNHNY, CDR2 SVGAGI (reference sequence). CDR3 length equals 16 residues. The CDR3 loop reads CASSRGAGQGFSEQYF. The CDR3 region has the DNA TGTGCCAGCAGTCGGGGGGCGGGACAGGGCTTTTCCGAGCAGTACTTC.

The chain links TRBV19 to TRBJ2-1; 8 positions agree with TRBD1. CDR3 length equals 17 residues. Germline lookup yields CDR1 LNHDA and CDR2 SQIVND (reference sequence). V gave up 3 bases and J gave up 7 bases; unmatched junction bases: 14. The CDR3 region has the DNA TGTGCCAGTAGTATCCATAGGCCAGGGGGCTTGAAGAATGAGCAGTTCTTC. Its translation: CASSIHRPGGLKNEQFF. Filled out from reference TRBV19 and TRBJ2-1, the complete variable domain reads DGGITQSPKYLFRKEGQNVTLSCEQNLNHDAMYWYRQDPGQGLRLIYYSQIVNDFQKGDIAEGYSVSREKKESFPLTVTSAQKNPTAFYLCASSIHRPGGLKNEQFFGPGTRLTVL.

The CDR3 sequence is CASSGSGGYNEQFF. The DNA of the CDR3 is TGTGCCAGCAGCGGTAGCGGGGGCTACAATGAGCAGTTCTTC. The rearrangement links TRBV9 to TRBJ2-1; 9 nucleotides line up with TRBD2. V dropped 3 bases and J dropped 3; count of bases not matched to a gene: 1. Germline V CDR1 and CDR2: SGDLS, YYNGEE. The length of the CDR3 is 14 residues.

The chain joins TRBV4-1 to TRBJ2-3; a possible D gene is TRBD2 (6 bases). The ends were cut back, 4 bases at V and 5 bases at J, with 19 bases in the middle. This CDR3 is 16 amino acids long. Germline assignment: CDR1 MGHRA and CDR2 YSYEKL. The CDR3 is CASSPRLRELVDTQYF. CDR3 sequence (DNA): TGCGCCAGCAGCCCCCGTCTACGGGAGTTGGTAGATACGCAGTATTTT.

The rearrangement uses TRBV19 and TRBJ2-5; D remains unclear. CDR3 length: 14 amino acids. Trimming took 6 bases from V and 1 from J, leaving 12 bases between them. Germline V lookup: CDR1 LNHDA, CDR2 SQIVND (reference sequence). The CDR3 sequence: CASRSGTTQETQYF. The CDR3 DNA reads as TGTGCCAGTAGGAGTGGCACGACCCAAGAGACCCAGTACTTC.

The V and J genes are TRBV5-4 and TRBJ2-5; 7 bases fit TRBD2. The CDR3 spans 15 residues. The trim removed 1 base at V and 4 bases at J, leaving 7 bases unmatched. Germline values: CDR1 SGHNT, CDR2 YYREEE (reference sequence). CDR3 sequence reads: CASSLWRELGETQYF. CDR3 nucleotides: TGTGCCAGCAGCTTGTGGCGGGAGCTAGGAGAGACCCAGTACTTC.

The chain links TRBV28 to TRBJ2-3; 7 nucleotides match TRBD2. V lost 0 bases and J lost 2; bases outside the gene matches: 8. The CDR3 consists of 17 residues. In germline, CDR1 is MDHEN, CDR2 SYDVKM. CDR3 sequence: CASSLWSLADSTDTQYF. The CDR3 DNA reads as TGTGCCAGCAGTTTATGGAGTCTAGCGGACTCCACAGATACGCAGTATTTT. The variable domain in full, with the rest retrieved from reference TRBV28 and TRBJ2-3, is DVKVTQSSRYLVKRTGEKVFLECVQDMDHENMFWYRQDPGLGLRLIYFSYDVKMKEKGDIPEGYSVSREKKERFSLILESASTNQTSMYLCASSLWSLADSTDTQYFGPGTRLTVL.

The chain joins TRBV5-4 to TRBJ2-5, with 12 bases fitting TRBD2. The CDR3 is 17 amino acids. Per germline, CDR1 SGHNT and CDR2 YYREEE (reference sequence). The J segment lost 4 bases and the V segment lost 4 bases, leaving 11 bases of the junction unmatched. The CDR3 bases are TGTGCCAGCAGCCTCGGGACTAGCGGGCGGGAGGGAGAGACCCAGTACTTC. Translating it yields CASSLGTSGREGETQYF. Combining the CDR3 with reference TRBV5-4 and TRBJ2-5 gives the whole variable domain ETGVTQSPTHLIKTRGQQVTLRCSSQSGHNTVSWYQQALGQGPQFIFQYYREEENGRGNFPPRFSGLQFPNYSSELNVNALELDDSALYLCASSLGTSGREGETQYFGPGTRLLVL.

This chain links TRBV10-2 with TRBJ2-2; 10 positions match TRBD2. V lost 8 bases to trimming and J lost 1 base; unmatched junction nucleotides: 4. The CDR3 has 15 amino acids. The germline V gene has CDR1 WSHSY and CDR2 SAAADI. CDR3 in DNA: TGCGCCAGCCGACGGACTAGCGGGAACACCGGGGAGCTGTTTTTT. The encoded protein is CASRRTSGNTGELFF.